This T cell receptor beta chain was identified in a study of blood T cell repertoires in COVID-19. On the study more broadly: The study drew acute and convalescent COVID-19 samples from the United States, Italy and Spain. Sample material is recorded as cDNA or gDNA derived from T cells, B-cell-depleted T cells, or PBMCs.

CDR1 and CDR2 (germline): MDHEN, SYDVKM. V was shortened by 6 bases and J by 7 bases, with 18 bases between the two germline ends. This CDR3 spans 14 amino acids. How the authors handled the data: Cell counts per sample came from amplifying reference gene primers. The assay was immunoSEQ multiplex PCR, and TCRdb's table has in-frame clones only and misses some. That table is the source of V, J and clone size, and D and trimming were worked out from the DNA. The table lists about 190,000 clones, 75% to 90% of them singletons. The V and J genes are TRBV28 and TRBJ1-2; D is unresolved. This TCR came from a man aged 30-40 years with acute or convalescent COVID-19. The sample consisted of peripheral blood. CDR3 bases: TGTGCCAGCAGCACGGGGATTCTCCCTCTTGGCTACACCTTC. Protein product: CASSTGILPLGYTF.